Presented here are 5 T cell receptor beta chains from one specimen sequenced in a study of vaccination and CD4 T cells after COVID-19. Cultured CD4+ T cells had their DNA profiled by the Oncomine TCR Beta short-read assay. One entry per CDR3 protein results from TCRdb running MiXCR on the PCR reads. The sample has some 17,000 distinct CDR3 sequences, over 50% seen once; the top ten hold 21%. Antigens for these TCRs are unknown. Time point noted: late sampling 161 to 241 days after vaccination in a few convalescent patients. Treatment described: approximately nine-day PBMC culture with coronavirus spike peptide pools or control peptides (ViraFEST assay). The sequencing here drew on CD4+ T cells from blood, cultured in vitro, taken about 7 months after SARS-CoV-2 vaccination. The receptors were sampled from a human donor who had recovered from COVID-19.

This rearrangement joins TRBV20-1 to TRBJ2-3, with a weak D call TRBD2 (6 bases). This CDR3 region has 15 residues. V was clipped by 8 bases and J by 2 bases, with 20 bases between them. Germline V lookup: CDR1 DFQATT, CDR2 SNEGSKA (reference sequence). In DNA form, the CDR3 reads TGCAGTTCCTACAAGGGCTGGGGGGTCACAGATACGCAGTATTTT. This gives the protein CSSYKGWGVTDTQYF.

The V and J genes are TRBV19 and TRBJ2-7, with TRBD2 matching 7 bases. The germline gives CDR1 LNHDA, CDR2 SQIVND (reference sequence). V shed 5 bases and J 2 bases; nucleotides not matched to a gene: 6. There are 14 residues in the CDR3. In nucleotides, the CDR3 is TGTGCCAGTAGTTCCAGCGGGACTACCTACGAGCAGTACTTC. This translates into CASSSSGTTYEQYF.

The chain carries TRBV2 and TRBJ1-2; D is uncertain. Trimming removed 7 bases from V and 1 base from J, with 16 bases in between. CDR1 SNHLY and CDR2 FYNNEI come from the germline V gene. CDR3 length: 15 amino acids. The CDR3 DNA sequence: TGTGCCAGCACGGGTGTGGGCGGCTATAACTATGGCTACACCTTC. Its protein is CASTGVGGYNYGYTF.

V and J are TRBV7-2 and TRBJ2-3; D is possibly TRBD2 (5 bases). CDR3 length: 15 residues. The V end was cut by 2 bases, the J end by 1 base, with 10 bases between. Germline values: CDR1 SGHTA, CDR2 FQGNSA. CDR3 region: CASSLRFGGTDTQYF. The CDR3 nucleotides read TGTGCCAGCAGCTTACGATTCGGGGGCACAGATACGCAGTATTTT.

This sequence joins TRBV11-3 and TRBJ2-5; D gene uncertain. Germline V lookup: CDR1 SGHNT, CDR2 YENEEA. V lost 0 bases and J 2 bases, leaving 10 bases between the germline ends. The CDR3 covers 15 residues. This chain's CDR3 is CASSLDPPGQETQYF. The CDR3 region has the DNA TGTGCCAGCAGCTTAGATCCCCCGGGTCAAGAGACCCAGTACTTC.